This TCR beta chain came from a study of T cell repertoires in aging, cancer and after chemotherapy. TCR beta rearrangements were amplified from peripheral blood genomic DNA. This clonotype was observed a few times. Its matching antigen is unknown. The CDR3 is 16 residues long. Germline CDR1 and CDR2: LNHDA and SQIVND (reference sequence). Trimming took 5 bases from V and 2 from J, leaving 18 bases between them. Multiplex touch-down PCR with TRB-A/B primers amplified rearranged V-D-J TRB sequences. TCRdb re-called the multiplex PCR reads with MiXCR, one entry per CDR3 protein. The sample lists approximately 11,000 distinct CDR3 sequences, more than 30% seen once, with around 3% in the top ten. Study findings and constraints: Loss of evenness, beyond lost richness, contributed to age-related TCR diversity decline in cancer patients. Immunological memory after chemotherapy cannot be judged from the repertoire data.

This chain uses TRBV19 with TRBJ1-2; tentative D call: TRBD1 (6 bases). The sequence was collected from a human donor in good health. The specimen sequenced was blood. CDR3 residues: CASSQPHRDNNYGYTF. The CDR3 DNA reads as TGTGCCAGTAGTCAACCCCACCGGGACAACAACTATGGCTACACCTTC.